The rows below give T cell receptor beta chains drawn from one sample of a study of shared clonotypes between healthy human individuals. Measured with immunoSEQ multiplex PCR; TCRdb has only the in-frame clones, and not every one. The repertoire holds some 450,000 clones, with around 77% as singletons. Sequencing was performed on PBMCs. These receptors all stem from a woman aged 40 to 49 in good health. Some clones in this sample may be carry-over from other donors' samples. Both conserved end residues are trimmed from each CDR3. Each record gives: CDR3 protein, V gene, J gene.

CDR3 protein: ASSLVGTVNTEAF
V gene: TRBV28
J gene: TRBJ1-1

CDR3 protein: ASSYSQGAYGYT
V gene: TRBV6-5
J gene: TRBJ1-2

CDR3 protein: ASSQEIDTQY
V gene: TRBV4-2
J gene: TRBJ2-3

CDR3 protein: ASSPRGAGYGYT
V gene: TRBV7-2
J gene: TRBJ1-2

CDR3 protein: ASSMGQGQGYEQY
V gene: TRBV2
J gene: TRBJ2-7

CDR3 protein: PAGGIGYT
V gene: TRBV7-3
J gene: TRBJ1-2

CDR3 protein: ASKRGQGFDQPQH
V gene: TRBV28
J gene: TRBJ1-5

CDR3 protein: ASVSSGFWGEQF
V gene: TRBV7-8
J gene: TRBJ2-1

CDR3 protein: ASSRDTTDTQY
V gene: TRBV9
J gene: TRBJ2-3

CDR3 protein: ASSLNSNEKLF
V gene: TRBV11-2
J gene: TRBJ1-4

CDR3 protein: ASSLKDGRYEQY
V gene: TRBV13
J gene: TRBJ2-7

CDR3 protein: ASSQEPGRMAF
V gene: TRBV4-1
J gene: TRBJ1-1

CDR3 protein: ASSQAPAGVGAETQY
V gene: TRBV4-1
J gene: TRBJ2-5

CDR3 protein: ASSSGQDSNQPQH
V gene: TRBV7-8
J gene: TRBJ1-5

CDR3 protein: AWSGTAFGEQY
V gene: TRBV30
J gene: TRBJ2-7

CDR3 protein: ASSSPTGMSYGYT
V gene: TRBV5-4
J gene: TRBJ1-2

CDR3 protein: ASSGGAYANQPQH
V gene: TRBV2
J gene: TRBJ1-5

CDR3 protein: ASSLEGAAPYNEQF
V gene: TRBV7-9
J gene: TRBJ2-1

CDR3 protein: ASSLGLTPAYNEQF
V gene: TRBV7-9
J gene: TRBJ2-1

CDR3 protein: ASSLVLAVNEQF
V gene: TRBV7-9
J gene: TRBJ2-1

CDR3 protein: ASSYEGAGANVLT
V gene: TRBV6-5
J gene: TRBJ2-6

CDR3 protein: ASSFTLGQPQH
V gene: TRBV5-5
J gene: TRBJ1-5

CDR3 protein: ASSEGQGRYEQY
V gene: TRBV4-3
J gene: TRBJ2-7

CDR3 protein: ASKPDGSSGNTIY
V gene: TRBV6-5
J gene: TRBJ1-3

CDR3 protein: ASSAQTRTSGRTDTQY
V gene: TRBV9
J gene: TRBJ2-3

CDR3 protein: ASSNIRLAGGHAYEQY
V gene: TRBV27
J gene: TRBJ2-7

CDR3 protein: ASSQTSGRATVQY
V gene: TRBV7-2
J gene: TRBJ2-7

CDR3 protein: ASSALGRTTTGELF
V gene: TRBV9
J gene: TRBJ2-2

CDR3 protein: ASRFRGLHTIY
V gene: TRBV28
J gene: TRBJ1-3

CDR3 protein: ASSLSGVYNEQF
V gene: TRBV7-9
J gene: TRBJ2-1

CDR3 protein: ASSPSTSGSYEQY
V gene: TRBV18
J gene: TRBJ2-7

CDR3 protein: SVEDRYRGYEQY
V gene: TRBV29-1
J gene: TRBJ2-7

CDR3 protein: ASSLRWGALGEQF
V gene: TRBV5-4
J gene: TRBJ2-1

CDR3 protein: ATSRERFGQPQH
V gene: TRBV15
J gene: TRBJ1-5

CDR3 protein: ASSHREGNEQF
V gene: TRBV4-2
J gene: TRBJ2-1

CDR3 protein: ASSFEGGWDEQY
V gene: TRBV5-4
J gene: TRBJ2-7

CDR3 protein: ASSLIRGSKNIQY
V gene: TRBV7-3
J gene: TRBJ2-4

CDR3 protein: ASSLGVGSSYEQY
V gene: TRBV5-1
J gene: .

CDR3 protein: ASSFQGAPGYEQY
V gene: TRBV11-2
J gene: TRBJ2-7

CDR3 protein: ASSPPNTGELF
V gene: TRBV13
J gene: TRBJ2-2

CDR3 protein: ASSPSKGDEAF
V gene: TRBV27
J gene: TRBJ1-1

CDR3 protein: ASTKTSGGTETQY
V gene: TRBV6-5
J gene: TRBJ2-5

CDR3 protein: ASSVGGGPQH
V gene: TRBV2
J gene: TRBJ1-5

CDR3 protein: ASSRQDGITQY
V gene: TRBV7-9
J gene: TRBJ2-3

CDR3 protein: ASRGGVSSYNEQF
V gene: TRBV19
J gene: TRBJ2-1